These T cell receptor beta chains were read from a single sample in a study of cytomegalovirus exposure and HLA in healthy donors. The data were produced by immunoSEQ multiplex PCR, yet TCRdb's version contains in-frame clones alone and is incomplete. The table gives about 160,000 clones; the top ten clones make up about 1.2% of it. Material: PBMCs. These receptors were collected from a woman aged 55-70 years in good health and CMV-seronegative. Each CDR3 is given with its conserved first and last residue. Fields, in order: J gene, V gene, D gene, CDR3 length, CDR3 protein, CDR3 DNA. The D gene is left open where the match is weak.

J: TRBJ2-5; V: TRBV7-9; D: .; length: 14; CDR3: CASSFSAGSETQYF; DNA: TGTGCCAGCAGCTTCTCGGCCGGGTCGGAGACCCAGTACTTC
J: TRBJ1-5; V: TRBV30; D: TRBD1; length: 14; CDR3: CAWSTGTGIQPQHF; DNA: TGTGCCTGGAGTACCGGGACAGGGATTCAGCCCCAGCATTTT
J: TRBJ2-7; V: TRBV5-4; D: .; length: 14; CDR3: CASSLIRNSYEQYF; DNA: TGTGCCAGCAGCTTGATCAGAAACTCCTACGAGCAGTACTTC
J: TRBJ1-2; V: TRBV6-5; D: .; length: 13; CDR3: CASSYSKGDGYTF; DNA: TGTGCCAGCAGTTACTCGAAAGGGGATGGCTACACCTTC
J: TRBJ1-2; V: TRBV6-6; D: .; length: 13; CDR3: CASSYSLDYGCTF; DNA: TGTGCCAGCAGTTACTCGCTCGACTATGGCTGCACCTTC
J: TRBJ2-2; V: TRBV19; D: TRBD1; length: 17; CDR3: CASSIPFGTGVAGELFF; DNA: TGTGCCAGTAGTATCCCTTTTGGGACAGGGGTGGCCGGGGAGCTGTTTTTT
J: TRBJ1-1; V: TRBV19; D: .; length: 13; CDR3: CASRLGQSIEAFF; DNA: TGTGCCAGCCGCCTTGGACAGAGTATTGAAGCTTTCTTT
J: TRBJ2-7; V: TRBV4-1; D: TRBD2; length: 18; CDR3: CASSQGRLAGLVSYEQYF; DNA: TGCGCCAGCAGCCAAGGGCGACTAGCGGGACTCGTCTCCTACGAGCAGTACTTC
J: TRBJ1-5; V: TRBV5-8; D: .; length: 15; CDR3: CASSFDGGSNQPQHF; DNA: TGTGCCAGCAGCTTTGACGGCGGCAGCAATCAGCCCCAGCATTTT
J: TRBJ1-2; V: TRBV2; D: .; length: 13; CDR3: CASSYQPNYDYTF; DNA: TGTGCCAGCAGCTACCAGCCTAACTATGACTACACCTTC
J: TRBJ2-4; V: TRBV5-1; D: TRBD1; length: 15; CDR3: CASSPPSGTENIQYF; DNA: TGCGCCAGCAGCCCACCGTCCGGGACAGAAAACATTCAGTACTTC
J: TRBJ2-6; V: TRBV29-1; D: .; length: 10; CDR3: CSVLSGFLTF; DNA: TGCAGCGTTCTATCCGGGTTTCTGACTTTC
J: TRBJ2-1; V: TRBV11-3; D: .; length: 14; CDR3: CASSRRGGYNEQFF; DNA: TGTGCCAGCAGCCGGAGGGGGGGCTACAATGAGCAGTTCTTC
J: TRBJ1-2; V: TRBV5-6; D: TRBD1; length: 16; CDR3: CASSYGTGDTNYGYTF; DNA: TGTGCCAGCAGCTACGGAACAGGGGACACTAACTATGGCTACACCTTC
J: TRBJ2-7; V: TRBV6-6; D: .; length: 15; CDR3: CASSYSLPVFYEQYF; DNA: TGTGCCAGCAGTTACTCTCTTCCGGTGTTCTACGAGCAGTACTTC
J: TRBJ1-1; V: TRBV19; D: TRBD1; length: 16; CDR3: CASSMGTGFMNTEAFF; DNA: TGTGCCAGTAGTATGGGGACAGGGTTCATGAACACTGAAGCTTTCTTT
J: TRBJ1-5; V: TRBV7-6; D: .; length: 13; CDR3: CASSLGRNQPQHF; DNA: TGTGCCAGCAGCTTAGGGCGGAATCAGCCCCAGCATTTT
J: TRBJ1-1; V: TRBV7-2; D: .; length: 13; CDR3: CASSFRGYGEAFF; DNA: TGTGCCAGCAGCTTTCGCGGGTACGGTGAAGCTTTCTTT
J: TRBJ1-2; V: TRBV5-4; D: TRBD1; length: 14; CDR3: CASSQDRGDYGYTF; DNA: TGTGCCAGCAGCCAAGACAGGGGTGACTATGGCTACACCTTC
J: TRBJ1-2; V: TRBV7-9; D: .; length: 12; CDR3: CAVFRGDYGYTF; DNA: TGTGCCGTATTCAGGGGCGACTATGGCTACACCTTC
J: TRBJ1-5; V: TRBV7-2; D: TRBD1; length: 14; CDR3: CASSRQGANQPQHF; DNA: TGTGCCAGCAGTCGACAGGGGGCCAATCAGCCCCAGCATTTT
J: TRBJ2-7; V: TRBV7-2; D: TRBD2; length: 17; CDR3: CASSRGRTSGVLYEQYF; DNA: TGTGCCAGCAGCAGAGGGAGGACTAGCGGGGTTCTCTACGAGCAGTACTTC
J: TRBJ2-7; V: TRBV6-5; D: .; length: 14; CDR3: CASREQVRTYEQYF; DNA: TGTGCCAGCAGGGAACAGGTTAGAACCTACGAGCAGTACTTC
J: TRBJ2-1; V: TRBV7-2; D: .; length: 12; CDR3: CASSFSYNEQFF; DNA: TGTGCCAGCAGCTTTTCGTACAATGAGCAGTTCTTC
J: TRBJ2-3; V: TRBV2; D: TRBD1; length: 15; CDR3: CASRGTGLSTDTQYF; DNA: TGTGCCAGCAGAGGGACAGGGTTGAGCACAGATACGCAGTATTTT
J: TRBJ2-7; V: TRBV2; D: .; length: 14; CDR3: CASTTKQGSYEQYF; DNA: TGTGCCAGCACCACGAAACAGGGCTCCTACGAGCAGTACTTC
J: TRBJ2-5; V: TRBV7-3; D: .; length: 15; CDR3: CASSLRGGAGETQYF; DNA: TGTGCCAGCAGCTTAAGAGGGGGCGCGGGGGAGACCCAGTACTTC
J: TRBJ2-1; V: TRBV18; D: .; length: 16; CDR3: CASSPPGREVYNEQFF; DNA: TGTGCCAGCTCACCACCGGGGCGGGAAGTCTACAATGAGCAGTTCTTC
J: TRBJ2-3; V: TRBV18; D: TRBD2; length: 16; CDR3: CASSPGLAGSTDTQYF; DNA: TGTGCCAGCTCACCAGGGCTAGCGGGATCCACAGATACGCAGTATTTT
J: TRBJ2-2; V: TRBV12-5; D: TRBD2; length: 17; CDR3: CASGLVLAGDHTGELFF; DNA: TGTGCTAGTGGTTTGGTACTAGCGGGGGACCACACCGGGGAGCTGTTTTTT
J: TRBJ1-4; V: TRBV6-1; D: TRBD1; length: 15; CDR3: CASSGGQGAYEKLFF; DNA: TGTGCCAGCAGTGGCGGACAGGGGGCTTATGAAAAACTGTTTTTT
J: TRBJ2-2; V: TRBV19; D: .; length: 13; CDR3: CASSLRNTGELFF; DNA: TGTGCCAGTTCACTTAGGAACACCGGGGAGCTGTTTTTT
J: TRBJ2-3; V: TRBV5-1; D: TRBD2; length: 17; CDR3: CASSTRPTGGRSDTQYF; DNA: TGCGCCAGCAGCACCAGACCGACGGGGGGTAGGTCAGATACGCAGTATTTT
J: TRBJ2-5; V: TRBV7-6; D: TRBD2; length: 17; CDR3: CASSAHMGSGRGQTQYF; DNA: TGTGCCAGCAGCGCCCACATGGGTAGCGGGAGAGGGCAGACCCAGTACTTC
J: TRBJ1-1; V: TRBV29-1; D: .; length: 14; CDR3: CSAVTGTGFSEAFF; DNA: TGCAGCGCCGTGACCGGGACTGGGTTCTCTGAAGCTTTCTTT
J: TRBJ2-5; V: TRBV19; D: .; length: 12; CDR3: CASSVEGETQYF; DNA: TGTGCCAGTAGTGTGGAGGGGGAGACCCAGTACTTC
J: TRBJ2-5; V: TRBV4-2; D: .; length: 15; CDR3: CASSQGIRGVETQYF; DNA: TGTGCCAGCAGCCAAGGGATTCGCGGGGTAGAGACCCAGTACTTC
J: TRBJ2-7; V: TRBV19; D: TRBD1; length: 14; CDR3: CASSIGTGPYEQYF; DNA: TGTGCCAGTAGTATAGGGACAGGGCCCTACGAGCAGTACTTC
J: TRBJ1-5; V: TRBV7-8; D: TRBD1; length: 15; CDR3: CASSTPDRKNQPQHF; DNA: TGTGCCAGCAGCACCCCGGACAGGAAAAATCAGCCCCAGCATTTT
J: TRBJ2-7; V: TRBV6-1; D: .; length: 15; CDR3: CASSELTGRPYEQYF; DNA: TGTGCCAGCAGTGAATTAACAGGGAGACCCTACGAGCAGTACTTC
J: TRBJ1-3; V: TRBV10-3; D: .; length: 11; CDR3: CAIMQGNTIYF; DNA: TGTGCCATTATGCAGGGGAACACCATATATTTT